This TCR beta chain came from a study of identifying expanded T cells in peripheral blood. Study-wide results and limits: Roughly two-week clone count variance significantly increased as total template count grew. Technical replicates showed about 1.2 changed clones; two weeks about 16.4; four weeks 19.

Of note for this clone: Its specificity is not known.

Healthy donors had no documented immune events, such as infections, while sampled. This CDR3 is 14 amino acids long. The germline V gene has CDR1 KGHSH and CDR2 LQKENI. Trimming took 5 bases from V and 7 from J, leaving 12 bases between them. The protocol was immunoSEQ multiplex PCR, while the TCRdb copy is restricted to in-frame clones and leaves out a portion. The sample shows around 76,000 clones, about nine tenths of them seen only once. This chain connects TRBV18 to TRBJ1-6; the D gene is possibly TRBD1 (6 bases). The sample consisted of blood. The sequence was obtained from a person aged 18-69 years in good health. The DNA for the CDR3 is TGTGCCAGCTCATACAGGGAGAGCAATTCACCCCTCCACTTT. It codes for CASSYRESNSPLHF.